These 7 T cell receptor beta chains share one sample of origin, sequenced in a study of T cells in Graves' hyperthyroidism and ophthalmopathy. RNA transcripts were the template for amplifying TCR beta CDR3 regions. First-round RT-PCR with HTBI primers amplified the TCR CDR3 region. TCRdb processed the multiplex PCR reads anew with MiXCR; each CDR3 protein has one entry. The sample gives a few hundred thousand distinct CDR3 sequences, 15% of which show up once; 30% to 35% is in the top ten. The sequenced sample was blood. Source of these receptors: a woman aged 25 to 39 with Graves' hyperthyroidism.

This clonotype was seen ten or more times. In DNA, the CDR3 is TGCAGTGCGACAGACCGGGAGAGGGCCCCCGCCAATCAGCCCCAGCATTTT. This encodes CSATDRERAPANQPQHF. The chain employs TRBV20-1 and TRBJ1-5, with a weak D call TRBD1 (5 bases). The length of the CDR3 is 17 residues. The germline V gene encodes CDR1 DFQATT and CDR2 SNEGSKA (reference sequence). The V and J ends lost 6 bases and 3 bases respectively, with 24 bases between them.

The CDR3 bases are TGTGCCACCAGTGCCCGGGACAGATTAACCACCGGGGAGCTGTTTTTT. Encoded protein: CATSARDRLTTGELFF. This chain uses TRBV24-1 with TRBJ2-2, with 7 positions matching TRBD1. This CDR3 contains 16 residues. In germline, CDR1 is KGHDR, CDR2 SFDVKD. The V segment lost 5 bases and the J segment 4 bases; nucleotides outside the gene matches: 9.

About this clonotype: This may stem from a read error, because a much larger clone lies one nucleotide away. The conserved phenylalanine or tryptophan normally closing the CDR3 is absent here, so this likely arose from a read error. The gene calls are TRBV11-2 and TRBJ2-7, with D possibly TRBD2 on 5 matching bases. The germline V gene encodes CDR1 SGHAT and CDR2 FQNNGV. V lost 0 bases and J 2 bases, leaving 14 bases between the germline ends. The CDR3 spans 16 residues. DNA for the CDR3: TGTGCCAGCAGCTTAGAACTAGATGGTTTTGCCTACGAGCAGTACCTC. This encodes CASSLELDGFAYEQYL.

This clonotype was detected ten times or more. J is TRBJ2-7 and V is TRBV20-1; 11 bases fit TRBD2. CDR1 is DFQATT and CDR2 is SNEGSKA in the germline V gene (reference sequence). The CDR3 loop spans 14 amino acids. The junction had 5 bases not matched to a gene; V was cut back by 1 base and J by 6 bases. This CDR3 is CSARATSGNLEQYF. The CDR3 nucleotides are TGCAGTGCTAGAGCGACTAGCGGGAACCTCGAGCAGTACTTC.

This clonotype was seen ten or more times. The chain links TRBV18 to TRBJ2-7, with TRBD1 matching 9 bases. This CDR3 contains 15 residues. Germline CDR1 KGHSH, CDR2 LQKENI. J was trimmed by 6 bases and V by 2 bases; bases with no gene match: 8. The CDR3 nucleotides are TGTGCCAGCTCACCAGGGACAGGGACTTTCGGCGAGCAGTACTTC. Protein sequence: CASSPGTGTFGEQYF. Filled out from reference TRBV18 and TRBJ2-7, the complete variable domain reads NAGVMQNPRHLVRRRGQEARLRCSPMKGHSHVYWYRQLPEEGLKFMVYLQKENIIDESGMPKERFSAEFPKEGPSILRIQQVVRGDSAAYFCASSPGTGTFGEQYFGPGTRLTVT.

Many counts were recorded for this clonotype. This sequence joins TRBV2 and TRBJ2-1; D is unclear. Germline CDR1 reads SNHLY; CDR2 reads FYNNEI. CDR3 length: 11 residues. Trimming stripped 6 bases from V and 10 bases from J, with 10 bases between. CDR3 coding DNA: TGTGCCAGCAGCCTCGTAATAGAGCAGTTCTTC. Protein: CASSLVIEQFF.

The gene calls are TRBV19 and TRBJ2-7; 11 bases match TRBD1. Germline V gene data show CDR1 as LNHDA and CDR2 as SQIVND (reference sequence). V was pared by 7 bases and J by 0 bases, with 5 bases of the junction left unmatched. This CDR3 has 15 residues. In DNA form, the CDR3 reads TGTGCCAGTAACGCCGGGACAGGGGGCTCCTACGAGCAGTACTTC. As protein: CASNAGTGGSYEQYF.